The 23 T cell receptor beta chains given below trace back to one sample, sequenced in a study of blood T cells in healthy people across ages. Alongside a J-beta primer mix, a sample-barcoded 5' primer served in a second PCR lasting about 7 to 11 cycles. TCRdb itself ran the 5' RACE reads through MiXCR, one entry per CDR3 protein. The profile covers 650,000 to 800,000 distinct CDR3 sequences, with under 55% appearing a single time and around 21% taken by the ten largest. Input material: blood. The source of these receptors is a man aged 55 to 70 in good health.

V gene TRBV12-3 or TRBV12-4 combines with J gene TRBJ1-2, with D perhaps TRBD1 (5 bases). Deletions cut 7 bases from V and 0 bases from J, with 15 bases between. The CDR3 loop spans 15 amino acids. CDR3 sequence: CASIHRDVANYGYTF. DNA of the CDR3: TGTGCCAGCATCCACCGGGACGTAGCTAACTATGGCTACACCTTC.

The chain combines TRBV10-3 with TRBJ2-3; maybe TRBD2 (6 bases). Trimming took off 10 bases at V and 4 bases at J, with 12 bases between the two ends. Per the germline V gene, CDR1 is ENHRY and CDR2 is SYGVKD. The CDR3 has 12 amino acids. The CDR3 region is CATGGEADTQYF. The CDR3, as DNA: TGTGCCACCGGGGGAGAGGCAGATACGCAGTATTTT.

This rearrangement joins TRBV6-7 to TRBJ1-5; unclear D gene. Being an ORF, TRBV6-7 has a function that is uncertain. Trimming cost V 11 bases and J 6 bases, with 20 bases left between them. The CDR3 covers 14 residues. The CDR3 bases are TGTGCCGAGCACCAGAAAGACTTGGGTCAGCCCCAGCATTTT. Its translation: CAEHQKDLGQPQHF.

The chain recombines TRBV4-3 with TRBJ2-4; the match to TRBD1 covers 7 bases. There are 15 residues in the CDR3. Germline lookup yields CDR1 LGHNA and CDR2 YSLEER. Unmatched junction bases numbered 11, after V lost 3 bases and J lost 9 bases. CDR3 sequence reads: CASSQERQGNTIQYF. The CDR3 DNA reads as TGCGCCAGCAGCCAGGAGCGACAGGGTAACACCATTCAGTACTTC.

The chain is built from TRBV10-3 and TRBJ2-5; D ambiguous. Trimming removed 5 bases from V and 1 base from J, with 14 bases in between. This CDR3 has 15 residues. Germline CDR1 is ENHRY and CDR2 is SYGVKD. Here the CDR3 DNA reads TGTGCCATCAGTCCGAAAAGGGATATCCAAGAGACCCAGTACTTC. Protein product: CAISPKRDIQETQYF.

V gene TRBV7-8 combines with J gene TRBJ1-6, with 8 nucleotides matching TRBD1. V shed 1 base, J shed 5 bases, and the junction held 4 bases outside the gene matches. This CDR3 comprises 16 residues. Germline V gene lookup returns CDR1 SGHVS and CDR2 FQNEAQ. The DNA for the CDR3 is TGTGCCAGCAGCTTAGAGACAGGGGTGAATAATTCACCCCTCCACTTT. This translates into CASSLETGVNNSPLHF.

V and J are TRBV5-1 and TRBJ1-6; D is perhaps TRBD1 (6 bases). This CDR3 comprises 16 residues. CDR1 and CDR2 (germline): SGHRS, YFSETQ. Trimming cost V 0 bases and J 9 bases, with 16 bases left between them. The CDR3 coding sequence is TGCGCCAGCAGCTTGGCCCTGGGACACGGACTTTCACCCCTCCACTTT. Its translation: CASSLALGHGLSPLHF.

V usage is TRBV3-1 and J usage is TRBJ1-1, with TRBD1 matching 7 bases. Germline CDR1 is LGHDT and CDR2 is YNNKEL (reference sequence). This CDR3 has 16 residues. Losses at the gene ends were 3 bases for V and 5 bases for J; bases not matched to a gene: 12. This CDR3 reads CASSQRARDSGTEAFF. Here the CDR3 DNA reads TGTGCCAGCAGCCAGAGGGCCCGGGACAGTGGTACTGAAGCTTTCTTT.

This clonotype was recorded a few times. The chain joins TRBV27 to TRBJ2-4; the D is unclear. Near its end, the DNA agrees better with TRBJ2-7, so the J call may be wrong. The V gene's germline CDR1 is MNHEY and CDR2 SMNVEV (reference sequence). CDR3 length: 15 residues. The CDR3 coding sequence is TGTGCCAGCAGTTTAACGGTACAAAGTCTCTACGAGCAGTACTTC. It is translated as CASSLTVQSLYEQYF.

This clonotype was recorded a few times. The chain combines TRBV5-1 with TRBJ1-4; 7 bases fit TRBD1. This CDR3 has 14 amino acids. V shed 4 bases and J 8 bases; nucleotides not matched to a gene: 8. Germline loops: CDR1 SGHRS, CDR2 YFSETQ. Here the CDR3 DNA reads TGCGCCAGCAGCAGGACAGGTCAGAGGGAAAAACTGTTTTTT. Its protein is CASSRTGQREKLFF.

There are many counts of this clonotype. The chain uses TRBV5-1 and TRBJ2-7; weak D call: TRBD1 (6 bases). Germline CDR1 is SGHRS and CDR2 is YFSETQ. Trimming took off 2 bases at V and 2 bases at J, with 20 bases between the two ends. The CDR3 consists of 17 residues. CDR3 bases: TGCGCCAGCAGCTTCACAGTCACCGGGACACCAACCTACGAGCAGTACTTC. Protein sequence: CASSFTVTGTPTYEQYF.

This rearrangement joins TRBV29-1 to TRBJ2-1, with a weak D call TRBD2 (6 bases). The J call may not be correct, given that the DNA end is closer to TRBJ2-7. The germline gives CDR1 SQVTM, CDR2 ANQGSEA. The CDR3 is 16 residues long. The CDR3: CSVEDLRGSSYNEQYF. The CDR3 coding sequence is TGCAGCGTTGAAGACCTCCGGGGGAGCTCCTACAATGAGCAGTACTTC.

CDR3: CASSQDRTGNIQYF. DNA for the CDR3: TGCGCCAGCAGCCAAGATCGGACGGGGAACATTCAGTACTTC. The V call is TRBV4-3, the J call TRBJ2-4, with D tentatively TRBD2 (5 bases). CDR3 size: 14 residues. V lost 0 bases and J lost 7, with 10 bases in between. Germline CDR1 reads LGHNA; CDR2 reads YSLEER.

This clonotype has more than one count but fewer than ten. The chain recombines TRBV2 with TRBJ2-2, with TRBD1 identical over 7 bases. CDR1 is SNHLY and CDR2 is FYNNEI in the germline V gene. V lost 5 bases and J lost 6; bases outside the gene matches: 6. The CDR3 has 14 amino acids. The chain's CDR3 is CASSLDRVAGELFF. The CDR3 DNA reads as TGTGCCAGCAGTCTCGACAGGGTAGCCGGGGAGCTGTTTTTT.

This clonotype was detected once. This chain's CDR3 is CASGETRTADTQYF. CDR3 nucleotide sequence: TGCGCCAGCGGGGAGACTCGCACGGCAGATACGCAGTATTTT. This chain connects TRBV10-2 to TRBJ2-3; maybe TRBD2 (5 bases). Per the germline V gene, CDR1 is WSHSY and CDR2 is SAAADI. The CDR3 is 14 residues long. The V end was cut by 8 bases, the J end by 4 bases, with 16 bases between.

The chain employs TRBV21-1 and TRBJ2-7; TRBD1 was called by the table and not checked on the DNA. TRBV21-1 is classified as a pseudogene. This CDR3 region has 17 residues. Here the CDR3 DNA reads TGTGCCAGCAGCAAGGGGGCGACTGCCCGAAGCTCCTACGAGCAGTACTTC. Amino acids: CASSKGATARSSYEQYF.

This clonotype was counted only a few times. This chain connects TRBV20-1 to TRBJ2-4; D is undetermined. The CDR3 is 15 amino acids. Germline values: CDR1 DFQATT, CDR2 SNEGSKA (reference sequence). The V gene lost 1 base and the J gene lost 9 bases, with 19 bases spanning the gap. CDR3 in amino acids: CSARGGSSRPGIQYF. The CDR3 DNA reads TGCAGTGCTAGAGGGGGATCCTCGAGGCCCGGCATTCAGTACTTC.

For this clonotype: The junction differs from germline at one of its ends, possibly a read error. The chain recombines TRBV10-2 with TRBJ2-7; 13 bases are a match to TRBD2. Looked up from germline, CDR1 is WSHSY and CDR2 is SAAADI. The CDR3 length is 17 residues. The CDR3 protein is CTSSDSGLAGSSYEQYF. CDR3 in DNA: TGCACCAGCAGTGACTCGGGACTAGCGGGAAGCTCCTACGAGCAGTACTTC.

With respect to this clonotype: The junction does not match germline at one end; this may be a read error. V and J are TRBV6-6 and TRBJ2-1; possibly TRBD1 or TRBD2 for D (6 bases each). This CDR3 region has 15 residues. CDR1 and CDR2 (germline): MNHNY, SVGAGI (reference sequence). The CDR3 DNA is TGTACCAGCAGTTACGGTCTCCTGGGGGGCCCTGAGCAGTTCTTC. Amino acid sequence: CTSSYGLLGGPEQFF.

The chain uses TRBV7-8 and TRBJ1-5; D is unresolved. V lost 1 base and J lost 5, with 12 bases in between. Germline-derived CDR1 and CDR2 are SGHVS and FQNEAQ. The CDR3 contains 15 residues. In DNA, the CDR3 is TGTGCCAGCAGCTTAGATGCCTTAACTGATCAGCCCCAGCATTTT. Protein product: CASSLDALTDQPQHF.

The chain carries TRBV6-6 and TRBJ2-7, with TRBD1 matching 7 bases. The assigned J gene may be wrong: the sequence end matches TRBJ2-5 better. The CDR3 runs 15 residues. Germline CDR1 reads MNHNY; CDR2 reads SVGAGI (reference sequence). CDR3 residues: CASSYSGQFKETQYF. CDR3 DNA sequence: TGTGCCAGCAGTTACTCGGGACAGTTTAAAGAGACCCAGTACTTC.

This clonotype was found a few times. This chain connects TRBV28 to TRBJ2-5; 8 bases align to TRBD1. The germline V gene has CDR1 MDHEN and CDR2 SYDVKM. The CDR3 covers 14 residues. V shed 10 bases and J 5 bases; nucleotides not matched to a gene: 12. The CDR3 nucleotides are TGTGCCACTTACCCCGGACAGGGCAGGGAGACCCAGTACTTC. This translates into CATYPGQGRETQYF.

This clonotype was counted only a few times. The CDR3, as DNA: TGTGCCAGCCCTGAAGGGGGCCTCTACGAGCAGTACTTC. It specifies CASPEGGLYEQYF. V and J are TRBV28 and TRBJ2-7, with 7 bases aligning to TRBD1. This CDR3 has 13 amino acids. CDR1 is MDHEN and CDR2 is SYDVKM in the germline V gene. V shed 8 bases and J 3 bases; nucleotides not matched to a gene: 7.